The rows below give T cell receptor beta chains drawn from one sample of a study of T cell responses to AZD1222 COVID-19 vaccine. Sequencing was performed with immunoSEQ multiplex PCR; in TCRdb, only in-frame clones are kept and a portion is missing. The sample consists of about 110,000 clones, roughly 90% of them appearing once. Sequencing was performed on peripheral blood, taken on day 0 of MenACWY control vaccination. The receptors were sampled from an adult in good health. Each CDR3 is given with its conserved first and last residue. Each record gives: V gene, D gene, J gene, clone size, CDR3 protein, CDR3 DNA. D genes are given only for firm matches. The size field is filled for only some rows; it gives once, few, many or a size class.

>TRBV4-1|.|TRBJ1-1|.
CASSQGDRRGTEAFF
TGCGCCAGCAGCCAAGGAGACAGGAGGGGGACTGAAGCTTTCTTT
>TRBV5-5|.|TRBJ1-6|.
CASSLMDVRNSPLHF
TGTGCCAGCAGCTTGATGGACGTACGAAATTCACCCCTCCACTTT
>TRBV6-5|.|TRBJ1-1|.
CATWRHRKNTEAFF
TGTGCCACCTGGCGACACCGAAAGAACACTGAAGCTTTCTTT
>TRBV18|.|TRBJ1-2|.
CASSPQGGGYGYTF
TGTGCCAGCTCACCCCAGGGTGGAGGCTATGGCTACACCTTC
>TRBV15|.|TRBJ2-3|few
CATSRDAGDTQYF
TGTGCCACCAGCAGAGATGCTGGAGATACGCAGTATTTT
>TRBV28|TRBD1|TRBJ2-3|.
CASTRAGGVDTQYF
TGTGCCAGCACCCGGGCAGGGGGAGTAGATACGCAGTATTTT
>TRBV28|.|TRBJ2-7|.
CASRAIGGEQYF
TGTGCCAGCAGGGCTATTGGAGGCGAGCAGTACTTC
>TRBV9|TRBD1|TRBJ2-7|.
CASSVGGTGPYEQYF
TGTGCCAGCAGCGTAGGCGGGACAGGACCCTACGAGCAGTACTTC
>TRBV7-9|.|TRBJ2-1|.
CASSHVRSGANEQFF
TGTGCCAGCAGCCATGTCCGTTCGGGGGCCAATGAGCAGTTCTTC
>TRBV7-2|.|TRBJ1-2|.
CASSPAGLEEYGYTF
TGTGCCAGCAGCCCAGCGGGGCTAGAGGAGTATGGCTACACCTTC
>TRBV7-3|TRBD1|TRBJ2-1|.
CASSPGTGYEQFF
TGTGCCAGCAGCCCGGGGACAGGGTATGAGCAGTTCTTC
>TRBV3-1/TRBV3-2|.|TRBJ2-5|.
CASSQGLGTQYF
TGTGCCAGCAGCCAGGGGTTGGGGACCCAGTACTTC
>TRBV5-1|TRBD1|TRBJ1-6|.
CASSSDRGRDNSPLHF
TGCGCCAGCAGCTCGGACAGGGGGCGTGACAATTCACCCCTCCACTTT
>TRBV27|.|TRBJ2-6|once
CASARRDPSSGANVLTF
TGTGCCAGCGCTAGGAGGGACCCCAGCTCTGGGGCCAACGTCCTGACTTTC
>TRBV19|.|TRBJ1-6|.
CASMGGTRSSYNSPLHF
TGTGCCAGTATGGGCGGGACGCGGAGCTCCTATAATTCACCCCTCCACTTT
>TRBV4-2|.|TRBJ1-3|.
CASSHSGRGVGNTIYF
TGTGCCAGCAGCCACTCCGGCAGGGGAGTTGGAAACACCATATATTTT
>TRBV11-2|.|TRBJ2-4|once
CASSPEGLGGGGNIQYF
TGTGCCAGCAGCCCGGAGGGTCTAGGAGGTGGGGGAAACATTCAGTACTTC
>TRBV9|TRBD1|TRBJ2-5|.
CASSPRTGGETQYF
TGTGCCAGCAGCCCAAGGACAGGAGGAGAGACCCAGTACTTC
>TRBV27|.|TRBJ2-1|.
CASSAYSTDEQFF
TGTGCCAGCAGCGCCTACAGTACTGATGAGCAGTTCTTC
>TRBV9|.|TRBJ1-1|.
CASSVGQGASTEAFF
TGTGCCAGCAGCGTAGGTCAGGGTGCGAGCACTGAAGCTTTCTTT
>TRBV5-1|.|TRBJ2-7|.
CASSLALGSGNEQYF
TGCGCCAGCAGCTTGGCCCTTGGCTCCGGTAACGAGCAGTACTTC
>TRBV6-5|TRBD1|TRBJ2-3|once
CASSSNTNRGGDTQYF
TGTGCCAGCAGTTCCAACACGAACAGGGGCGGCGATACGCAGTATTTT
>TRBV7-2|.|TRBJ1-1|.
CASSPRRGPNTEAFF
TGTGCCAGCAGCCCGCGGCGGGGCCCGAACACTGAAGCTTTCTTT
>TRBV19|TRBD1|TRBJ1-5|.
CASVRGPHQPQHF
TGTGCCAGTGTCAGGGGGCCCCATCAGCCCCAGCATTTT
>TRBV2|.|TRBJ1-2|.
CASSAQGDGYTF
TGTGCCAGCAGTGCCCAGGGAGATGGCTACACCTTC
>TRBV4-1|.|TRBJ1-1|.
CASSPPEGSAFF
TGCGCCAGCAGCCCCCCAGAGGGCTCAGCTTTCTTT
>TRBV5-5|.|TRBJ2-7|.
CASSRGSDREQYF
TGTGCCAGCAGCCGAGGGAGCGACAGGGAGCAGTACTTC
>TRBV5-1|.|TRBJ2-7|.
CASSPTGLHEQYF
TGCGCCAGCAGCCCAACGGGGTTGCACGAGCAGTACTTC
>TRBV7-8|.|TRBJ2-7|.
CASSQGTYEQYF
TGTGCCAGCAGCCAAGGAACCTACGAGCAGTACTTC
>TRBV5-6|.|TRBJ1-1|.
CASSLAVGQENTEAFF
TGTGCCAGCAGCTTGGCGGTGGGCCAAGAGAACACTGAAGCTTTCTTT
>TRBV28|TRBD2|TRBJ2-5|.
CASSSPGGLGVTQYF
TGTGCCAGCAGTTCCCCGGGCGGACTAGGGGTGACCCAGTACTTC
>TRBV29-1|.|TRBJ2-5|.
CSVEQGRETQYF
TGCAGCGTTGAACAGGGGAGGGAGACCCAGTACTTC
>TRBV6-1|TRBD1|TRBJ2-7|.
CASSRTGSYEQYF
TGTGCCAGCAGCAGGACAGGTTCTTACGAGCAGTACTTC
>TRBV18|.|TRBJ2-7|.
CASSPPTGASYEQYF
TGTGCCAGCTCACCACCAACGGGTGCCTCCTACGAGCAGTACTTC
>TRBV5-4|.|TRBJ1-2|.
CASSITGAWGGYTF
TGTGCCAGCAGCATAACCGGGGCCTGGGGAGGCTACACCTTC
>TRBV5-5|.|TRBJ1-6|.
CASSEGTDVRQATF
TGTGCCAGCAGCGAAGGGACGGACGTTAGGCAGGCGACCTTT
>TRBV28|TRBD1|TRBJ1-1|.
CASSPGGQGGTEAFF
TGTGCCAGCAGCCCGGGGGGACAGGGTGGGACTGAAGCTTTCTTT
>TRBV5-4|TRBD1|TRBJ2-7|.
CASSSRTGDYEQYF
TGTGCCAGCAGCTCCCGGACAGGGGACTACGAGCAGTACTTC
>TRBV27|TRBD2|TRBJ2-1|.
CASSSGTSGTGEQFF
TGTGCCAGCAGTTCGGGGACTAGCGGGACGGGTGAGCAGTTCTTC
>TRBV9|TRBD2|TRBJ2-5|.
CASSLTSGRAIETQYF
TGTGCCAGCAGCCTCACTAGCGGGAGGGCCATTGAGACCCAGTACTTC
>TRBV6-5|.|TRBJ2-5|.
CASARASETQYF
TGTGCCAGCGCGAGGGCGTCGGAGACCCAGTACTTC
>TRBV5-1|.|TRBJ1-5|.
CASSWTGDSNQPQHF
TGCGCCAGCAGCTGGACGGGGGATAGCAATCAGCCCCAGCATTTT
>TRBV10-2|TRBD2|TRBJ2-1|.
CASRTLAGGNNEQFF
TGCGCCAGCAGGACACTAGCGGGGGGTAACAATGAGCAGTTCTTC
>TRBV5-1|.|TRBJ1-1|.
CASSFAGVKGTEAFF
TGCGCCAGCAGCTTTGCAGGGGTTAAGGGAACTGAAGCTTTCTTT
>TRBV9|.|TRBJ1-5|once
CASSGWGGQPQHF
TGTGCCAGCAGCGGGTGGGGAGGCCAGCCCCAGCATTTT
>TRBV11-2|.|TRBJ2-1|.
CASSFPSNEQFF
TGTGCCAGCAGCTTTCCCTCCAATGAGCAGTTCTTC
>TRBV18|TRBD1|TRBJ2-5|.
CASSLVRGPQETQYF
TGTGCCAGCTCATTGGTCAGGGGGCCGCAAGAGACCCAGTACTTC
>TRBV6-2/TRBV6-3|.|TRBJ1-6|.
CASSPPRNSPLHF
TGTGCCAGCAGCCCTCCCCGGAATTCACCCCTCCACTTT
>TRBV9|.|TRBJ1-3|.
CASSAADGRSGNTIYF
TGTGCCAGCAGCGCCGCCGACGGACGGAGTGGAAACACCATATATTTT
>TRBV2|.|TRBJ1-2|.
CASFEDEGHGYTF
TGTGCCAGCTTCGAGGACGAGGGACATGGCTACACCTTC
>TRBV18|TRBD1|TRBJ1-5|.
CASSPGTGAWSNQPQHF
TGTGCCAGCTCACCCGGGACAGGGGCATGGAGCAATCAGCCCCAGCATTTT
>TRBV19|.|TRBJ2-2|.
CASSINRARDGELFF
TGTGCCAGTAGTATAAACAGGGCGAGGGACGGGGAGCTGTTTTTT
>TRBV5-4|.|TRBJ1-6|.
CASSAREGNSPLHF
TGTGCCAGCAGCGCCAGGGAGGGGAATTCACCCCTCCACTTT
>TRBV19|.|TRBJ1-4|once
CASRTATNEKLFF
TGTGCCAGTAGGACAGCAACTAATGAAAAACTGTTTTTT
>TRBV28|.|TRBJ1-2|.
CASSLAGGQIYGYTF
TGTGCCAGCAGTTTGGCGGGAGGGCAGATCTATGGCTACACCTTC